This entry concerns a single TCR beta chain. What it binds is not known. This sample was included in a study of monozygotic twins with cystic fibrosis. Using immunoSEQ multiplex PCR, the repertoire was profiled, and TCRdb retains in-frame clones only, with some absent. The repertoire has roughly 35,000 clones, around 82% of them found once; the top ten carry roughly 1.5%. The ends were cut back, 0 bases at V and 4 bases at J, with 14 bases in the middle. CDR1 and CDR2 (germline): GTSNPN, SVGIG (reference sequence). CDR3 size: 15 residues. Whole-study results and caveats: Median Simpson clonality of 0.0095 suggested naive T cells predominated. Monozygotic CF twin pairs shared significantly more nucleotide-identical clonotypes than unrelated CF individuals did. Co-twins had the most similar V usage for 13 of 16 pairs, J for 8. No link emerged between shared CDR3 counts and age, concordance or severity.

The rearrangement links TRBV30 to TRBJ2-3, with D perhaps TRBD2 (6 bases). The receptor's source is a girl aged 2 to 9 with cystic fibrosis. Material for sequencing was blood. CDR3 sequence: CAWSVQAGLADTQYF. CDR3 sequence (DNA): TGTGCCTGGAGTGTACAAGCGGGTCTCGCAGATACGCAGTATTTT.